The table lists the clone carrying this TCR beta chain with many counts. Its cognate antigen is unknown. The data were taken from a study of liver allograft versus peripheral blood T cells. Study summary: Transplanted livers and recipients' peripheral blood had their T cell receptor repertoires compared. Study-wide results and limits: The authors reported that T cell receptor repertoires inside liver allografts differed from those in peripheral blood.

This CDR3 comprises 13 residues. The germline V and J ends were trimmed by 1 base and 8 bases, with 10 bases remaining between them. Germline CDR1 and CDR2: SGHDT and YYEEEE. Each CDR3 protein is one row after TCRdb ran MiXCR on the reads. The sample carries 7,000 to 10,000 distinct CDR3 sequences, just over 20% recorded once. The sequence derives from a human patient who had a liver transplant. Some T cells may have come from the graft donor. The chain combines TRBV5-6 with TRBJ2-1; D is undetermined. This CDR3 reads CASSLQVKDEQFF. For the CDR3, the DNA is TGTGCCAGCAGCTTGCAGGTTAAAGATGAGCAGTTCTTC.